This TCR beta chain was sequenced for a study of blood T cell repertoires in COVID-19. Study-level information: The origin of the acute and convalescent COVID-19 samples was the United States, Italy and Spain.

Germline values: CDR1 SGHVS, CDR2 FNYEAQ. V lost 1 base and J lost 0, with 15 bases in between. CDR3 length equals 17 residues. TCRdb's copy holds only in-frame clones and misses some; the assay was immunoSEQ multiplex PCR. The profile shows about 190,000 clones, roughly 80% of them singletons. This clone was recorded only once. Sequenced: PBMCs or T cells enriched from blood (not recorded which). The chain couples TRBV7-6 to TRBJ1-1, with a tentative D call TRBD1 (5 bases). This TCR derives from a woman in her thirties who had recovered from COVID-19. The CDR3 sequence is CASSLDQGNEVNTEAFF. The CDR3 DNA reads TGTGCCAGCAGCTTAGACCAGGGCAACGAGGTGAACACTGAAGCTTTCTTT.